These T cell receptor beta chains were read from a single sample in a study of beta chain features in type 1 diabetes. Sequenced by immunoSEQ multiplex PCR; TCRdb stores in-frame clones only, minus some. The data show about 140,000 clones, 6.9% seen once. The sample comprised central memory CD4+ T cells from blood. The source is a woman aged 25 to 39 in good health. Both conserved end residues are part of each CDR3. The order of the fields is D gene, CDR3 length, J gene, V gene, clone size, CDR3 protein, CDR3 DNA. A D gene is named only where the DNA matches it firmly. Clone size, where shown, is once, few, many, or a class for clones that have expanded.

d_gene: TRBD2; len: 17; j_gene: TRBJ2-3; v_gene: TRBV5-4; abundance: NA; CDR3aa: CASRRKLAGVRTDTQYF; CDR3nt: TGTGCCAGCCGGAGGAAGCTAGCGGGAGTTCGCACAGATACGCAGTATTTT
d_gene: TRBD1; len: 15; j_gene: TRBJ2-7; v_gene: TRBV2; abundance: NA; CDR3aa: CASTADRGGAYEQYF; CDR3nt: TGTGCCAGCACTGCAGACAGGGGCGGCGCCTACGAGCAGTACTTC
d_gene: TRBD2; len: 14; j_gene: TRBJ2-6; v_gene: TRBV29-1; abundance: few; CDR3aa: CSVGGDSGANVLTF; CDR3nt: TGCAGCGTCGGGGGGGACTCTGGGGCCAACGTCCTGACTTTC
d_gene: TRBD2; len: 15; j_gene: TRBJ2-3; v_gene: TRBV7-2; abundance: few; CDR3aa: CASSQGLGVSDTQYF; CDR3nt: TGTGCCAGCAGCCAAGGACTAGGGGTTTCAGATACGCAGTATTTT
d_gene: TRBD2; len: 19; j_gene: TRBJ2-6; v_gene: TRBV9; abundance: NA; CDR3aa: CASSVSLAGGHSGANVLTF; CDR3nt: TGTGCCAGCAGCGTAAGCTTAGCGGGAGGCCACTCTGGGGCCAACGTCCTGACTTTC
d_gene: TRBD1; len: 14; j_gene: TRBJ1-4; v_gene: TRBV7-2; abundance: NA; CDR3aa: CASSVGQGFEKLFF; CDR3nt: TGTGCCAGCAGCGTCGGACAGGGGTTTGAAAAACTGTTTTTT
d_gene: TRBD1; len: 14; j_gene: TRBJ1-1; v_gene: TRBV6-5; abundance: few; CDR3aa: CASRRDSGNTEAFF; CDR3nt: TGTGCCAGCAGACGGGACAGTGGGAACACTGAAGCTTTCTTT
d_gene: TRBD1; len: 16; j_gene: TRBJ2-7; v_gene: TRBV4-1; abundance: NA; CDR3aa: CASSQEAGTGVIEQYF; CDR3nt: TGCGCCAGCAGCCAAGAGGCCGGGACAGGGGTTATCGAGCAGTACTTC
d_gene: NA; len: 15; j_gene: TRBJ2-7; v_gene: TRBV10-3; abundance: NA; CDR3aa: CAIKVDLQGAGEQYF; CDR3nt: TGTGCCATCAAGGTCGACTTACAGGGTGCGGGCGAGCAGTACTTC
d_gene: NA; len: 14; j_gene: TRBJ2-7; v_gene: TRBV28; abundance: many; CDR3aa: CASSTPGASYEQYF; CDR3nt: TGTGCCAGCAGTACCCCCGGAGCCTCTTACGAGCAGTACTTC
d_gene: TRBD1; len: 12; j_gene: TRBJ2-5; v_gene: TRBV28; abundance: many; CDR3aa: CASRLTGKTQYF; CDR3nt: TGTGCCAGCAGGCTGACAGGGAAGACCCAGTACTTC
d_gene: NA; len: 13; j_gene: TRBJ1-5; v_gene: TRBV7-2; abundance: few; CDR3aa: CASSLRDNQPQHF; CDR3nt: TGTGCCAGCAGCTTGAGGGACAATCAGCCCCAGCATTTT
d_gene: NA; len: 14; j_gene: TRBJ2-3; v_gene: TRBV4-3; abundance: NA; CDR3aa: CASSRDRNTDTQYF; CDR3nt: TGCGCCAGCAGCCGAGACAGGAACACAGATACGCAGTATTTT
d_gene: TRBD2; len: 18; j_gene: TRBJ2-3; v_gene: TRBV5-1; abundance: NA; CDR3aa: CASSFGTSLVTSTDTQYF; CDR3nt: TGCGCCAGCAGCTTCGGGACTAGCCTAGTCACTAGCACAGATACGCAGTATTTT
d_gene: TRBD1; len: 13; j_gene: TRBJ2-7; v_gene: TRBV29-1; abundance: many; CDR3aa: CSVAPTGFHEQYF; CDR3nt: TGCAGCGTTGCGCCGACAGGGTTTCACGAGCAGTACTTC
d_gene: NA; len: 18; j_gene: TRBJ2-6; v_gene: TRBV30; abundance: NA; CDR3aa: CAWSRGRQMASGANVLTF; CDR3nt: TGTGCCTGGAGTCGAGGCCGACAGATGGCCTCTGGGGCCAACGTCCTGACTTTC
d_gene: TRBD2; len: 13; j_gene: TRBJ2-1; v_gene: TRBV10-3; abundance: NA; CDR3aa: CALGLGLANEQFF; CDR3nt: TGTGCCCTAGGGCTTGGACTAGCTAATGAGCAGTTCTTC
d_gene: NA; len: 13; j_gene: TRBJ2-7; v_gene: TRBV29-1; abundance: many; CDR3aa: CSARQGRFYEQYF; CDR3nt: TGCAGCGCCCGGCAGGGCCGTTTCTACGAGCAGTACTTC
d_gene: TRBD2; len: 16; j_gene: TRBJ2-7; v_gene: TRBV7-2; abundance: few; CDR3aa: CASSFNQLAGAHEQYF; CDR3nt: TGTGCCAGCAGCTTTAATCAACTAGCGGGAGCCCACGAGCAGTACTTC
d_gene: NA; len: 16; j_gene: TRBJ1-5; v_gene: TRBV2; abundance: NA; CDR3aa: CASSEVGGVGGQPQHF; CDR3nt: TGTGCCAGCAGTGAAGTGGGGGGGGTGGGCGGTCAGCCCCAGCATTTT
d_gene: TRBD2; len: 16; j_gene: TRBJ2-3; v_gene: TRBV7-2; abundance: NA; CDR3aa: CASSFQAGGGGDTQYF; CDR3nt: TGTGCCAGCAGCTTTCAAGCGGGAGGGGGGGGAGATACGCAGTATTTT
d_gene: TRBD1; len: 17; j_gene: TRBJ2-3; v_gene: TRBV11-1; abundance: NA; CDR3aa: CASSYGSGGFDTDTQYF; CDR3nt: TGTGCCAGCAGTTACGGTTCAGGGGGCTTCGACACAGATACGCAGTATTTT
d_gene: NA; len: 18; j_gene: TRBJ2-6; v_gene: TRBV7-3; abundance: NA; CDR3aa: CASSLVAGTRSGANVLTF; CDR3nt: TGTGCCAGCAGCTTGGTGGCGGGCACGCGCTCTGGGGCCAACGTCCTGACTTTC
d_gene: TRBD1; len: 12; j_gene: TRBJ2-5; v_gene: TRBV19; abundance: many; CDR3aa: CASGDSQETQYF; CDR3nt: TGTGCCAGTGGGGACAGCCAAGAGACCCAGTACTTC
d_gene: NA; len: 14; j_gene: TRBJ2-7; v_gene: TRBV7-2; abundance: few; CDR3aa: CASSLAVSSYEQYF; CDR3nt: TGTGCCAGCAGCTTAGCTGTGAGCTCCTACGAGCAGTACTTC
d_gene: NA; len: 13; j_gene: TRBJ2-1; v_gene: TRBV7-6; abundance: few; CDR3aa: CASSSQGHNEQFF; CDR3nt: TGTGCCAGCAGCTCCCAGGGTCACAATGAGCAGTTCTTC
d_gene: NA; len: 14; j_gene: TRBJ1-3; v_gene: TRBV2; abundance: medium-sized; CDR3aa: CAPDSGSGGNTIYF; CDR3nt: TGTGCCCCCGATAGCGGGTCTGGTGGAAACACCATATATTTT